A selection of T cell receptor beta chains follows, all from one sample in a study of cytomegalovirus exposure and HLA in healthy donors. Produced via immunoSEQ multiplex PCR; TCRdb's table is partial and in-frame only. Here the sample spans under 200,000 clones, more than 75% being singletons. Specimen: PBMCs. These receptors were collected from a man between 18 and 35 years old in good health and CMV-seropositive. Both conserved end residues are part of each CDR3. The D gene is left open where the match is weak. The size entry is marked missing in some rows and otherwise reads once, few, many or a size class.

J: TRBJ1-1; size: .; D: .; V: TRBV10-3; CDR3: CAISVGGNTEAFF; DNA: TGTGCCATCAGTGTGGGGGGGAACACTGAAGCTTTCTTT
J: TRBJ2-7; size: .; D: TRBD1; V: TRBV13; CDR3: CASRLTGGSYEQYF; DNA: TGTGCCAGCAGATTAACAGGGGGCTCCTACGAGCAGTACTTC
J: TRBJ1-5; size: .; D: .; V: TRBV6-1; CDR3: CASSERGGNQPQHF; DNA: TGTGCCAGCAGTGAAAGGGGGGGGAATCAGCCCCAGCATTTT
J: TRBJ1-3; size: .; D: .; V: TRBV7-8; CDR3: CASSLVGMAGPANTIYF; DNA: TGTGCCAGCAGCTTAGTGGGTATGGCGGGACCCGCAAACACCATATATTTT
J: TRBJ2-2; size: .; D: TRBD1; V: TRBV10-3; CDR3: CAIRTQGANTGELFF; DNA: TGTGCCATCAGAACACAGGGGGCGAACACCGGGGAGCTGTTTTTT
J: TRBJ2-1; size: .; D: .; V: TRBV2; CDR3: CASSQGTTSSYNEQFF; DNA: TGTGCCAGCAGTCAGGGGACTACCAGCTCCTACAATGAGCAGTTCTTC
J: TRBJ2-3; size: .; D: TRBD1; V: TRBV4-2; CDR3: CASSRLTGTGPSTDTQYF; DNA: TGTGCCAGCAGCCGCTTAACCGGGACAGGGCCTAGCACAGATACGCAGTATTTT
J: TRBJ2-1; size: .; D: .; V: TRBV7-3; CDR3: CASSLPGVYNEQFF; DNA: TGTGCCAGCAGCTTGCCGGGAGTTTACAATGAGCAGTTCTTC
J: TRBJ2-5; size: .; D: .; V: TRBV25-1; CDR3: CASSEGSWETQYF; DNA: TGTGCCAGCAGTGAAGGTAGTTGGGAGACCCAGTACTTC
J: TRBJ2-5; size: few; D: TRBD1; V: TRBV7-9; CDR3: CASSLLRGQGLGQTQYF; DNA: TGTGCCAGCAGCTTACTTAGGGGACAGGGCTTGGGGCAGACCCAGTACTTC
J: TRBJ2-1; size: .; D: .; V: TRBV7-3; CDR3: CASSFTGGAEEQFF; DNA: TGTGCCAGCAGTTTCACGGGGGGCGCGGAGGAGCAGTTCTTC
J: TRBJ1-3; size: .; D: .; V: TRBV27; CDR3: CASRRQYGGNTIYF; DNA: TGTGCCAGCAGACGACAATATGGTGGAAACACCATATATTTT
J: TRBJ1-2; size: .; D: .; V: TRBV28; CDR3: CASRQREGIYGYTF; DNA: TGTGCCAGCAGGCAGAGGGAGGGGATATATGGCTACACCTTC
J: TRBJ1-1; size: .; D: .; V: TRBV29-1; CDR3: CSVGEGGITEAFF; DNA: TGCAGCGTTGGGGAGGGAGGTATCACTGAAGCTTTCTTT
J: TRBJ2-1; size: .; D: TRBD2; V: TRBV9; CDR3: CVSSDPLAGGYNEQFF; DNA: TGTGTCAGCAGCGACCCGCTAGCGGGAGGGTACAATGAGCAGTTCTTC
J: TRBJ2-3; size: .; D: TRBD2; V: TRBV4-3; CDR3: CASSQDPGPSGPTDTQYF; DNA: TGCGCCAGCAGCCAAGATCCGGGGCCTAGCGGACCCACAGATACGCAGTATTTT
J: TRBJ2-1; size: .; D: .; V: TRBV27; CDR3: CASSLSQGGYNEQFF; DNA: TGTGCCAGCAGTTTGTCCCAGGGAGGATACAATGAGCAGTTCTTC
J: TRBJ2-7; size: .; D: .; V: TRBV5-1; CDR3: CASSQDSYEQYF; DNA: TGCGCCAGCAGCCAGGACAGCTACGAGCAGTACTTC
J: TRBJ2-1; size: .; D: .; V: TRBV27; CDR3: CASSYGRVDEQFF; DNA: TGTGCCAGCAGTTATGGCAGGGTGGATGAGCAGTTCTTC
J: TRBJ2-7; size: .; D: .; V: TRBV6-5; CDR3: CASSMGRGSSYEQYF; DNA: TGTGCCAGCAGCATGGGCAGGGGTTCCTCCTACGAGCAGTACTTC
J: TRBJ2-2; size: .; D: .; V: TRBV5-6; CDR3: CASTRRGELFF; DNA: TGTGCCAGCACGCGGCGCGGGGAGCTGTTTTTT
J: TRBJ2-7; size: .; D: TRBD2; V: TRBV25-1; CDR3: CASSESLSGRASYEQYF; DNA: TGTGCCAGCAGTGAATCTTTGAGCGGGAGGGCTAGCTACGAGCAGTACTTC
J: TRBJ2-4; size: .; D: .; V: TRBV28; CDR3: CASSFVGVNIQYF; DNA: TGTGCCAGCAGTTTCGTCGGAGTAAACATTCAGTACTTC
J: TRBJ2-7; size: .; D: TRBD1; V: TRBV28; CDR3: CASSLRTGREQYF; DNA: TGTGCCAGCAGTTTACGGACAGGGCGCGAGCAGTACTTC
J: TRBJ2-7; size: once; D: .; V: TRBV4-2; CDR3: CASSQDATSSSYEQYF; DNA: TGTGCCAGCAGCCAAGATGCGACTTCTAGCTCCTACGAGCAGTACTTC
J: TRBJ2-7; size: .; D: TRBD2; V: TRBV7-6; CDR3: CASSISGSRSYEQYF; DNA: TGTGCCAGCAGCATTAGCGGGAGTAGGTCCTACGAGCAGTACTTC
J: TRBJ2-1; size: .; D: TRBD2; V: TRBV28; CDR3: CASSLASGRASEQFF; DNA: TGTGCCAGCAGTTTGGCCAGCGGGAGGGCCAGTGAGCAGTTCTTC
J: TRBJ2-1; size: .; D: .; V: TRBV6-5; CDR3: CASTSVVDEQFF; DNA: TGTGCCAGCACCTCGGTTGTGGATGAGCAGTTCTTC
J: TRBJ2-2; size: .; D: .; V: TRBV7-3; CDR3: CASSLTLPGGLHTGELFF; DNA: TGTGCCAGCAGCTTAACGCTCCCCGGGGGGCTCCACACCGGGGAGCTGTTTTTT
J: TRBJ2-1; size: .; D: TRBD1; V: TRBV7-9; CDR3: CASSNTPGQGFYNEQFF; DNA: TGTGCCAGCAGCAACACACCGGGACAGGGATTCTACAATGAGCAGTTCTTC
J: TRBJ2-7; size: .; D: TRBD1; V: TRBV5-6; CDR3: CASGDRDRDEQYF; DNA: TGTGCCAGCGGAGACCGGGACAGGGACGAGCAGTACTTC
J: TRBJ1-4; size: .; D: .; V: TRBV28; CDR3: CASSLALSATNEKLFF; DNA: TGTGCCAGCAGTTTAGCTCTCAGTGCAACTAATGAAAAACTGTTTTTT
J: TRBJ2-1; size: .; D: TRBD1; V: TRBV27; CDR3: CASSVPGQGENEQFF; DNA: TGTGCCAGCAGCGTTCCGGGACAGGGGGAGAATGAGCAGTTCTTC
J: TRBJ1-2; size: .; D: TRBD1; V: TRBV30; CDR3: CAWSFLGGTGGSTYGYTF; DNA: TGTGCCTGGAGTTTCCTCGGCGGGACAGGGGGATCGACCTATGGCTACACCTTC
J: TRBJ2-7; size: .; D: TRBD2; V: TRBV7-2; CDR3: CASSPWTSGSYEQYF; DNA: TGTGCCAGCAGCCCTTGGACTAGCGGGAGCTACGAGCAGTACTTC
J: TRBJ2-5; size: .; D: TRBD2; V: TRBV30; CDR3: CAWVPPTSMETQYF; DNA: TGTGCCTGGGTACCACCGACTAGCATGGAGACCCAGTACTTC
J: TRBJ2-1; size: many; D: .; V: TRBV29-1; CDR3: CSAANNNEQFF; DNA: TGCAGCGCCGCTAATAACAATGAGCAGTTCTTC
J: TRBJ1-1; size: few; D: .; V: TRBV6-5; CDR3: CASMWSVGTEAFF; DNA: TGTGCCAGCATGTGGTCGGTCGGCACTGAAGCTTTCTTT
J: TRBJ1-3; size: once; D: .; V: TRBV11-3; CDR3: CASSFGSGNTIYF; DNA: TGTGCCAGCAGCTTCGGCTCTGGAAACACCATATATTTT
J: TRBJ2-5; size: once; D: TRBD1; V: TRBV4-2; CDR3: CASSPTGGGETQYF; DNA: TGTGCCAGCAGCCCGACAGGGGGAGGGGAGACCCAGTACTTC
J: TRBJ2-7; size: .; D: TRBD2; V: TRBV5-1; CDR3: CASSMTSGALIYEQYF; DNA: TGCGCCAGCAGCATGACTAGCGGGGCACTAATTTACGAGCAGTACTTC
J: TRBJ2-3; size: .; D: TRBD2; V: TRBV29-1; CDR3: CSVDGRPEIGTDTQYF; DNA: TGCAGCGTTGACGGGAGGCCGGAGATAGGCACAGATACGCAGTATTTT
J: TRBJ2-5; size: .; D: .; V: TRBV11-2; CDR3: CASSLDWGRETQYF; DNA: TGTGCCAGCAGCTTAGATTGGGGCAGGGAGACCCAGTACTTC
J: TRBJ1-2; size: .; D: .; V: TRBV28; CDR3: CASSLLSAMRNGYTF; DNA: TGTGCCAGCAGTTTACTATCGGCCATGAGGAACGGCTACACCTTC
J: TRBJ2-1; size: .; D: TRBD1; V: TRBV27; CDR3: CASSKPGQGRNEQFF; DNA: TGTGCCAGCAGTAAGCCGGGACAGGGGCGCAATGAGCAGTTCTTC
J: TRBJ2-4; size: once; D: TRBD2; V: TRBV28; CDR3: CASSLPGGKNIQYF; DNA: TGTGCCAGCAGTTTACCGGGGGGCAAAAACATTCAGTACTTC
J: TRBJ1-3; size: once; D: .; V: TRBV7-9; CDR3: CASSPAGGVGNTIYF; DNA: TGTGCCAGCAGCCCCGCCGGGGGGGTGGGAAACACCATATATTTT
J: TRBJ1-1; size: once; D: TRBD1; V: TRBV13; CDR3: CASNYRGRNTEAFF; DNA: TGTGCCAGCAACTACAGGGGGAGGAACACTGAAGCTTTCTTT
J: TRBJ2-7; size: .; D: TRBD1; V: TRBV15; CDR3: CATQGDYEQYF; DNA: TGTGCCACACAGGGGGACTACGAGCAGTACTTC
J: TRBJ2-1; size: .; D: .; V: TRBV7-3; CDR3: CASSLQVYNEQFF; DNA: TGTGCCAGCAGCTTACAGGTATACAATGAGCAGTTCTTC
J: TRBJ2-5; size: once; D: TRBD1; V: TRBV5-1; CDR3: CASSPVGQGQETQYF; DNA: TGCGCCAGCAGCCCGGTGGGACAGGGGCAAGAGACCCAGTACTTC
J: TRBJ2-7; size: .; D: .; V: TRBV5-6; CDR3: CASSPGVEGKDEDYYEQYF; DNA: TGTGCCAGCAGCCCGGGGGTCGAAGGGAAGGATGAGGACTACTACGAGCAGTACTTC
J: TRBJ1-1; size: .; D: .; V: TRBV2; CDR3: CASSELRTDNTEAFF; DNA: TGTGCCAGCAGTGAATTGAGGACAGACAACACTGAAGCTTTCTTT
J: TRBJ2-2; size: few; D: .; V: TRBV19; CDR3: CASSIPGTGELFF; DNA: TGTGCCAGTAGTATCCCGGGCACCGGGGAGCTGTTTTTT
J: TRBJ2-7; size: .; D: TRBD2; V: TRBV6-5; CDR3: CASRAVSGRTDEQYF; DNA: TGTGCCAGCAGGGCCGTTAGCGGGAGGACAGACGAGCAGTACTTC